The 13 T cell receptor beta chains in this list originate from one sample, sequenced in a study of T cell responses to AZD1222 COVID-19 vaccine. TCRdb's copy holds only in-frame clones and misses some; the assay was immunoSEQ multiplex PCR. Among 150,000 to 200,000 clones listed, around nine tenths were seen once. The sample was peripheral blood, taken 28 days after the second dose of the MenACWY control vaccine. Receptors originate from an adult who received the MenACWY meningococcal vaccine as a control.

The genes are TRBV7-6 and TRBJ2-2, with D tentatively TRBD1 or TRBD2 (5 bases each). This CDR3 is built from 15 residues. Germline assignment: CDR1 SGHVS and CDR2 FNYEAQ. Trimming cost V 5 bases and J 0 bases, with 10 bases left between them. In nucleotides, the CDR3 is TGTGCCAGCAGCCGGGGACCCACGAACACCGGGGAGCTGTTTTTT. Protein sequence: CASSRGPTNTGELFF.

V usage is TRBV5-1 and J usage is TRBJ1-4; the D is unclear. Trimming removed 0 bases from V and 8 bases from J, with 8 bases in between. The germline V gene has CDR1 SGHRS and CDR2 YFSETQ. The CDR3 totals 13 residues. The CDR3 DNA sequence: TGCGCCAGCAGCTTGGCGGTGCGGGAAAAACTGTTTTTT. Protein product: CASSLAVREKLFF. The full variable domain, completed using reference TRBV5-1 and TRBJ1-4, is KAGVTQTPRYLIKTRGQQVTLSCSPISGHRSVSWYQQTPGQGLQFLFEYFSETQRNKGNFPGRFSGRQFSNSRSEMNVSTLELGDSALYLCASSLAVREKLFFGSGTQLSVL.

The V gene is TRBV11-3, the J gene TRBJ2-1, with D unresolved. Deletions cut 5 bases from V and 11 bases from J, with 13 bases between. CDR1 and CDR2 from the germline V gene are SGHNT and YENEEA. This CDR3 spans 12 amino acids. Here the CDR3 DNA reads TGTGCCAGCAGCCCCCCCGGCTGGCAGCAGTTCTTC. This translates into CASSPPGWQQFF.

CDR3 bases: TGTGCCAGCAGCTTCGAAGTACGGCAGGGCGGGGAGACCCAGTACTTC. It codes for CASSFEVRQGGETQYF. This chain links TRBV7-2 with TRBJ2-5; D may correspond to TRBD1 or TRBD2 (5 bases each). The CDR3 runs 16 residues. Germline V gene data show CDR1 as SGHTA and CDR2 as FQGNSA. Between the trimmed V and J ends, which lost 3 bases and 5 bases, there was a span of 19 bases.

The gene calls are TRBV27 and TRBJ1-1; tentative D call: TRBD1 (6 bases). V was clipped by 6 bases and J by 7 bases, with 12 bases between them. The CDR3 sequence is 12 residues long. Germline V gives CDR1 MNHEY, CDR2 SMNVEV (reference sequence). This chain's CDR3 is CASRGRGSEAFF. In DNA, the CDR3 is TGTGCCAGCAGGGGGAGGGGGAGTGAAGCTTTCTTT.

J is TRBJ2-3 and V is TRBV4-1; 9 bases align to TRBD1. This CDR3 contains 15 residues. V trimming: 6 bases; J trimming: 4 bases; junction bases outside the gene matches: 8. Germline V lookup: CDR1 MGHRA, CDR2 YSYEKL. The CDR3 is CASSPTGGSADTQYF. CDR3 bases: TGCGCCAGCAGTCCTACAGGGGGCAGCGCAGATACGCAGTATTTT.

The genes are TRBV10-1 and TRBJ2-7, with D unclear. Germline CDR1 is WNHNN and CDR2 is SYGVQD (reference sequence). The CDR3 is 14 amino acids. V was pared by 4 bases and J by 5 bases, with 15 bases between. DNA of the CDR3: TGCGCCAGCAGTGGGAAGACGGTCTTGGACGAGCAGTACTTC. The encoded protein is CASSGKTVLDEQYF.

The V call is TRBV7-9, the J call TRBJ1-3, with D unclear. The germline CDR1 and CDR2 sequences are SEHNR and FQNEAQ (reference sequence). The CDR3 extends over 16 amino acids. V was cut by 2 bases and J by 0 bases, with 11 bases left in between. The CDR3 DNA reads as TGTGCCAGCAGCTTATCCGGGGTCAGCTCTGGAAACACCATATATTTT. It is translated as CASSLSGVSSGNTIYF.

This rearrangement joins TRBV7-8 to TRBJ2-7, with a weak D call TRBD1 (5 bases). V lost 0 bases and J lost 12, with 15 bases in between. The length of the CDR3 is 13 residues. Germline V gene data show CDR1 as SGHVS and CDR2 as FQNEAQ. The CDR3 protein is CASSLAQGARRYF. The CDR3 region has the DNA TGTGCCAGCAGCTTAGCGCAAGGGGCGCGACGGTACTTC.

The CDR3 DNA reads TGTGCCAGCAGCCAGAAGCGGGAGCCCCCCGGGGAGCTGTTTTTT. This sequence encodes CASSQKREPPGELFF. V gene TRBV5-4 combines with J gene TRBJ2-2, with 8 nucleotides matching TRBD2. The CDR3 runs to 15 residues. Trimming cost V 4 bases and J 6 bases; bases outside gene matches: 8. Germline lookup yields CDR1 SGHNT and CDR2 YYREEE (reference sequence).

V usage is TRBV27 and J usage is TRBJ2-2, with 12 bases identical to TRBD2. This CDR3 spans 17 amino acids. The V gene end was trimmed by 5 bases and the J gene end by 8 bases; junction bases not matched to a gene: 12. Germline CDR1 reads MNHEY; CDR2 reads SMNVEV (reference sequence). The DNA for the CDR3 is TGTGCCAGCAGTACCCAGACTAGCGGGAGTTTAAAGGGGGAGCTGTTTTTT. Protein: CASSTQTSGSLKGELFF.

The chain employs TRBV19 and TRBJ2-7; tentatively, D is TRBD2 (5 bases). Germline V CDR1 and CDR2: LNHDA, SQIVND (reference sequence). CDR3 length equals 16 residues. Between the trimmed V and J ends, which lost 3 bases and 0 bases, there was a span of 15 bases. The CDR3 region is CASSITRAAFSYEQYF. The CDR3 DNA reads TGTGCCAGTAGTATTACGAGGGCCGCCTTCTCCTACGAGCAGTACTTC.

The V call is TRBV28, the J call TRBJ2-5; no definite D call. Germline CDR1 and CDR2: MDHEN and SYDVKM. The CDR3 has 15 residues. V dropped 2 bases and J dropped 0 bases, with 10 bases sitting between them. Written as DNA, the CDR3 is TGTGCCAGCAGTTTAGGGCGGCCACACCAAGAGACCCAGTACTTC. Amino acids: CASSLGRPHQETQYF.